The 27 T cell receptor beta chains presented below share a single source sample, sequenced in a study of blood T cell repertoires in COVID-19. Sequencing used immunoSEQ multiplex PCR; TCRdb keeps in-frame clones, though not all of them. This repertoire shows some 66,000 clones, 85% to 90% found once; its top ten account for 5.5% to 8%. Sequencing input: peripheral blood. All receptors derive from a man aged 45-60 years with active COVID-19.

In DNA, the CDR3 is TGTGCCAGTAGTACCCTTAAGGCCCGGGGTCGTGAAAAACTGTTTTTT. The encoded protein is CASSTLKARGREKLFF. The rearrangement links TRBV19 to TRBJ1-4; unclear D gene. Looked up from germline, CDR1 is LNHDA and CDR2 is SQIVND (reference sequence). The V and J ends lost 4 bases and 7 bases respectively, with 19 bases between them. This CDR3 spans 16 amino acids.

V gene TRBV5-1 combines with J gene TRBJ1-1; perhaps TRBD1 as D (6 bases). There are 13 residues in the CDR3. V was pared by 2 bases and J by 6 bases, with 11 bases between. Germline V gene lookup returns CDR1 SGHRS and CDR2 YFSETQ. Here the CDR3 DNA reads TGCGCCAGCAGCTTCCAGGGGCTCGCTGAAGCTTTCTTT. Translation: CASSFQGLAEAFF.

The chain recombines TRBV3-1 (or the pseudogene TRBV3-2) with TRBJ1-3, with 8 bases that match TRBD1. CDR3 size: 16 residues. Germline CDR1 LGHDT, CDR2 YNNKEL (reference sequence). Trimming at V came to 4 bases and at J to 4 bases, leaving 9 bases not matched to a gene. Here the CDR3 reads CASSRGQGVRGNTIYF. CDR3 DNA: TGTGCCAGCAGCCGAGGACAGGGAGTGCGGGGAAACACCATATATTTT.

This chain uses TRBV19 with TRBJ1-1, with 7 bases that match TRBD1. CDR3 length: 14 residues. Per the germline V gene, CDR1 is LNHDA and CDR2 is SQIVND (reference sequence). V was clipped by 7 bases and J by 6 bases; unmatched bases: 11. This chain's CDR3 is CASTVRVQGAEAFF. DNA for the CDR3: TGTGCCAGTACCGTGCGAGTGCAGGGGGCTGAAGCTTTCTTT.

In DNA form, the CDR3 reads TGTGCCAGTAGTATAACCCCGGGGCTAGCGCCCACCGGGGAGCTGTTTTTT. It codes for CASSITPGLAPTGELFF. The chain has TRBV19 and TRBJ2-2, with a possible D match to TRBD2 (6 bases). Germline V CDR1 and CDR2: LNHDA, SQIVND (reference sequence). The CDR3 covers 17 residues. V lost 2 bases and J 4 bases, leaving 17 bases between the germline ends.

The genes are TRBV11-3 and TRBJ1-1; D gene unclear. Germline CDR1 is SGHNT and CDR2 is YENEEA. The CDR3 consists of 15 residues. V shed 5 bases and J shed 3 bases, with 16 bases lying between them. This chain's CDR3 is CASSPSPLLHTEAFF. The CDR3 region has the DNA TGTGCCAGCAGCCCGAGCCCCCTTCTACACACTGAAGCTTTCTTT.

The rearrangement links TRBV19 to TRBJ1-2, with a tentative D call TRBD1 (5 bases). The germline V and J ends were trimmed by 3 bases and 8 bases, with 19 bases remaining between them. The CDR3 runs 15 residues. Germline CDR1 is LNHDA and CDR2 is SQIVND (reference sequence). CDR3 loop: CASSMYRPDLEGYTF. CDR3 nucleotides: TGTGCCAGTAGTATGTACAGGCCAGACTTAGAAGGCTACACCTTC.

The chain employs TRBV4-2 and TRBJ2-5; TRBD2 aligns across 15 bases. V trimming: 4 bases; J trimming: 2 bases; junction bases outside the gene matches: 17. The length of the CDR3 is 21 residues. Germline V CDR1 and CDR2: LGHNA, YNFKEQ. CDR3 protein: CASSRRRTSGGASPLQETQYF. CDR3 DNA: TGTGCCAGCAGCCGAAGGCGGACTAGCGGGGGGGCCTCACCTCTTCAAGAGACCCAGTACTTC.

The chain joins TRBV5-1 to TRBJ2-1; 7 nucleotides match TRBD2. Germline V CDR1 and CDR2: SGHRS, YFSETQ. The CDR3 has 15 residues. Trimming took 4 bases from V and 6 from J; bases not matched to a gene: 10. CDR3 amino acids: CASSLLPGLRNEQFF. CDR3 nucleotide sequence: TGCGCCAGCAGCCTATTACCGGGACTACGCAATGAGCAGTTCTTC.

J is TRBJ2-7 and V is TRBV24-1, with 7 bases that match TRBD1. The CDR3 contains 16 residues. Trimming removed 2 bases from V and 6 bases from J; junction bases left unmatched: 12. Looked up from germline, CDR1 is KGHDR and CDR2 is SFDVKD. The CDR3 spells CATSDSPGTAHTEQYV. The CDR3, as DNA: TGTGCCACCAGTGATTCACCGGGGACAGCCCACACCGAGCAGTACGTC.

J is TRBJ1-2 and V is TRBV5-1, with 9 bases matching TRBD1. Per germline, CDR1 SGHRS and CDR2 YFSETQ. This CDR3 is 14 amino acids long. The V gene end was trimmed by 3 bases and the J gene end by 3 bases; junction bases not matched to a gene: 3. The CDR3 spells CASSSGQGDYGYTF. CDR3 nucleotide sequence: TGCGCCAGCAGCTCGGGACAGGGAGACTATGGCTACACCTTC.

The V call is TRBV4-1, the J call TRBJ1-2, with D maybe TRBD1 (5 bases). Germline V CDR1 and CDR2: MGHRA, YSYEKL. CDR3 length: 15 amino acids. The V end lost 3 bases, the J end lost 7 bases, and 18 bases lay between the germline ends. In nucleotides, the CDR3 is TGCGCCAGCAGCCAGTACAGCCGGGGGAATAGTGGCTACACCTTC. Translated, it gives CASSQYSRGNSGYTF.

In its sample, this clone was seen once. CDR3 amino acids: CASSLASVSTDTQYF. The CDR3 DNA reads as TGTGCCAGCAGCTTGGCTAGCGTGAGCACAGATACGCAGTATTTT. V usage is TRBV5-5 and J usage is TRBJ2-3, with a possible D match to TRBD2 (6 bases). This CDR3 has 15 amino acids. V lost 0 bases and J lost 0, with 8 bases in between. In germline, CDR1 is SGHKS, CDR2 YYEKEE (reference sequence).

The rearrangement joins TRBV6-6 to TRBJ2-3; 11 nucleotides line up with TRBD2. The germline gives CDR1 MNHNY, CDR2 SVGAGI (reference sequence). With V trimmed by 4 bases and J by 5 bases, 2 bases remained unmatched. The CDR3 length is 14 residues. CDR3 sequence (DNA): TGTGCCAGCAGTTTTGGGACTAGCGGAGATACGCAGTATTTT. Translation gives CASSFGTSGDTQYF.

CDR3 protein: CASTYWRWETQYF. The CDR3 DNA is TGTGCCAGCACTTACTGGAGGTGGGAGACCCAGTACTTC. The chain is built from TRBV5-4 and TRBJ2-5, with D tentatively TRBD2 (5 bases). The CDR3 contains 13 residues. V lost 6 bases, J lost 5 bases, and 14 bases lay in between. Germline CDR1 is SGHNT and CDR2 is YYREEE (reference sequence).

The chain has TRBV3-1 (or the pseudogene TRBV3-2) and TRBJ1-1; 7 nucleotides agree with TRBD1. The CDR3 is 13 amino acids. Trimming took 3 bases from V and 4 from J; bases not matched to a gene: 2. Germline CDR1 reads LGHDT; CDR2 reads YNNKEL (reference sequence). As DNA, the CDR3 is TGTGCCAGCAGCCAGCACAGGGGCACTGAAGCTTTCTTT. Translation: CASSQHRGTEAFF.

The chain has TRBV19 and TRBJ2-1; 11 nucleotides agree with TRBD2. Per the germline V gene, CDR1 is LNHDA and CDR2 is SQIVND (reference sequence). The length of the CDR3 is 17 residues. The V segment lost 3 bases and the J segment 7 bases; nucleotides outside the gene matches: 11. The CDR3 region is CASSIYGSGRAGNEQFF. CDR3 DNA sequence: TGTGCCAGTAGTATTTACGGTAGCGGGAGGGCCGGTAATGAGCAGTTCTTC.

The chain links TRBV11-2 to TRBJ2-3; D uncertain. V lost 2 bases to trimming and J lost 6 bases, with 15 bases between them. Germline loops: CDR1 SGHAT, CDR2 FQNNGV. The CDR3 extends over 15 amino acids. The CDR3 DNA reads TGTGCCAGCAGCTTATCCAGGCGAGCCATGGATACGCAGTATTTT. This translates into CASSLSRRAMDTQYF.

In DNA, the CDR3 is TGTGCCAGCAGCTTAGCTGGGGCAGGTGAAAAACTGTTTTTT. Translation: CASSLAGAGEKLFF. This rearrangement joins TRBV7-2 to TRBJ1-4; D is perhaps TRBD1 (5 bases). Trimming removed 0 bases at V and 7 bases at J, with 9 bases between. Per the germline V gene, CDR1 is SGHTA and CDR2 is FQGNSA. This CDR3 has 14 amino acids.

The V gene is TRBV7-7, the J gene TRBJ2-1; 9 positions agree with TRBD2. The germline CDR1 and CDR2 sequences are SSHAT and FNYEAQ (reference sequence). Unmatched junction bases numbered 4, after V lost 0 bases and J lost 7 bases. This CDR3 spans 15 amino acids. The chain's CDR3 is CASSLASGSVNEQFF. The CDR3 nucleotides read TGTGCCAGCAGCTTAGCTAGCGGGAGCGTTAATGAGCAGTTCTTC.

This rearrangement joins TRBV6-5 to TRBJ1-6; D is undetermined. The CDR3 consists of 15 residues. Germline V gene data show CDR1 as MNHEY and CDR2 as SVGAGI. The V end lost 0 bases, the J end lost 5 bases, and 8 bases lay between the germline ends. CDR3 nucleotides: TGTGCCAGCAGTTACTCGATACGGGATAATTCACCCCTCCACTTT. It translates to CASSYSIRDNSPLHF.

This chain joins TRBV7-9 and TRBJ1-4; 7 nucleotides line up with TRBD1. Germline CDR1 is SEHNR and CDR2 is FQNEAQ (reference sequence). Trimming removed 4 bases from V and 2 bases from J; junction bases left unmatched: 10. The CDR3 contains 17 residues. The CDR3 spells CASSSSQGGSTNEKLFF. The DNA for the CDR3 is TGTGCCAGCAGCTCCTCCCAGGGGGGATCGACTAATGAAAAACTGTTTTTT.

The table lists this clone with a count of one. The rearrangement uses TRBV6-1 and TRBJ1-2, with TRBD1 identical over 7 bases. Germline lookup yields CDR1 MNHNS and CDR2 SASEGT. The CDR3 extends over 16 amino acids. After removal of 3 bases from V and 3 bases from J, the junction contained 10 bases not matched to a gene. The CDR3 sequence: CASSDLGVQGYYGYTF. The CDR3 DNA sequence: TGTGCCAGCAGTGACCTTGGGGTACAGGGGTACTATGGCTACACCTTC.

The chain joins TRBV3-1 (or the pseudogene TRBV3-2) to TRBJ2-3, with 7 bases identical to TRBD2. The V gene end was trimmed by 0 bases and the J gene end by 5 bases; junction bases not matched to a gene: 11. Germline V gives CDR1 LGHDT, CDR2 YNNKEL (reference sequence). The CDR3 extends over 17 amino acids. CDR3 sequence: CASSQDRSGRTGDTQYF. The CDR3 DNA sequence: TGTGCCAGCAGCCAAGATCGTAGCGGGCGTACGGGAGATACGCAGTATTTT.

The CDR3 spells CASRQGVLNSPLHF. CDR3 nucleotides: TGTGCCAGCAGGCAGGGGGTACTCAATTCACCCCTCCACTTT. This rearrangement joins TRBV25-1 to TRBJ1-6, with 7 bases lining up with TRBD1. Germline loops: CDR1 MGHDK, CDR2 SYGVNS. This CDR3 contains 14 residues. The V and J ends lost 6 bases and 7 bases, in that order; junction bases with no gene match: 6.

The chain uses TRBV5-1 and TRBJ2-6; 10 nucleotides line up with TRBD2. The V gene end was trimmed by 0 bases and the J gene end by 4 bases; junction bases not matched to a gene: 7. From germline, CDR1 is SGHRS and CDR2 YFSETQ. The CDR3 sequence is 18 residues long. Here the CDR3 reads CASSLGLAGDPGANVLTF. The CDR3 DNA reads TGCGCCAGCAGCTTGGGGCTAGCGGGGGACCCGGGGGCCAACGTCCTGACTTTC.

The genes are TRBV4-1 and TRBJ2-2; 7 bases line up with TRBD2. The CDR3 loop spans 17 amino acids. The V gene end was trimmed by 0 bases and the J gene end by 7 bases; junction bases not matched to a gene: 11. The germline V gene encodes CDR1 MGHRA and CDR2 YSYEKL. The CDR3 coding sequence is TGCGCCAGCAGCCAAGACCCGGGAGGCCCGTCGGTCGGGGAGCTGTTTTTT. This encodes CASSQDPGGPSVGELFF.